This T cell receptor (beta chain) derives from a study of OX40 agonist ivuxolimab in advanced cancers. Libraries were prepared by immunoSEQ multiplex PCR; TCRdb keeps only in-frame clonotypes and omits some of them. The sample lists around 39,000 clones, around 90% seen once, with roughly 3.9% in the top ten. Here the sequenced sample was CD4+ or CD8+ T cells sorted from blood, taken in a trial of the OX40 agonist ivuxolimab. The TCR was taken from an adult with an advanced solid tumor such as melanoma, head and neck, liver or kidney cancer.

CDR3 protein: CASSEYPHSGGTYNEQFF. CDR3 coding DNA: TGTGCCAGCAGTGAATATCCCCATAGCGGGGGAACATACAATGAGCAGTTCTTC. The chain recombines TRBV25-1 with TRBJ2-1, with 9 bases matching TRBD2. J lost 4 bases, V lost 0 bases, and 10 bases had no gene match. The CDR3 loop spans 18 amino acids. Germline CDR1 reads MGHDK; CDR2 reads SYGVNS.